The present TCR beta chain was sequenced within a study of OX40 agonist ivuxolimab in advanced cancers. Study findings and constraints: Low normalized T-cell clonal expansion also characterized some of the nonresponders. Expanded clones belonging to CD8+ T cells outnumbered, on average, those of CD4+.

The V and J ends lost 3 bases and 0 bases, in that order; junction bases with no gene match: 3. The CDR3 is made up of 15 amino acids. CDR1 is SGHRS, CDR2 YFSETQ, per germline. Remarks on this clone: The antigen remains undetermined.

Repertoires were generated with immunoSEQ multiplex PCR, while TCRdb's copy carries only in-frame clones and drops some. Of 30,000 to 40,000 clones in the sample, roughly 85% were seen once. Autoimmune disease history or systemic immunosuppression barred patients. The sequence was obtained from an adult with an advanced solid tumor such as melanoma, head and neck, liver or kidney cancer. Material: CD4+ or CD8+ T cells sorted from blood, obtained in a trial of the OX40 agonist ivuxolimab. The gene calls are TRBV5-1 and TRBJ2-1, with 7 bases fitting TRBD2. The DNA of the CDR3 is TGCGCCAGCAGCTCACTAGCGAGCTCCTACAATGAGCAGTTCTTC. It yields the protein CASSSLASSYNEQFF.